The clone carrying this T cell receptor (beta chain) has just a few counts. One entry per CDR3 protein, called by TCRdb with MiXCR from the RT-PCR reads. The sample has hundreds of thousands of distinct CDR3 sequences, approximately 15% seen once. This CDR3 region has 14 residues. V lost 5 bases, J lost 6 bases, and 7 bases stayed unmatched. V usage is TRBV12-3 or TRBV12-4 and J usage is TRBJ1-2, with 9 bases lining up with TRBD1. This TCR came from a female donor in good health, serving as a healthy control. Material for sequencing was memory CD4+ T cells from blood. The CDR3 region is CASSPTGGYHGYTF. For the CDR3, the DNA is TGTGCCAGCAGTCCGACAGGGGGATATCATGGCTACACCTTC.